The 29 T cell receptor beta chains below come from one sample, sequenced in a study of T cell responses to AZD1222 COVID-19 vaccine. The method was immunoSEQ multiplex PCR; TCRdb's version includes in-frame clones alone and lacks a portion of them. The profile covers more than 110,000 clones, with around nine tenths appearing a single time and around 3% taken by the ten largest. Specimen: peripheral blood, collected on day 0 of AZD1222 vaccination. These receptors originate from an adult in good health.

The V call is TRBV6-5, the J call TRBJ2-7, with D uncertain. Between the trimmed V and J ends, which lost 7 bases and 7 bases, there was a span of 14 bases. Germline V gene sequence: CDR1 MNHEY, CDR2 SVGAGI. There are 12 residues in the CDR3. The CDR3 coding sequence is TGTGCCAGCACCACTGGCGTGGGGGAGCAGTACTTC. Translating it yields CASTTGVGEQYF.

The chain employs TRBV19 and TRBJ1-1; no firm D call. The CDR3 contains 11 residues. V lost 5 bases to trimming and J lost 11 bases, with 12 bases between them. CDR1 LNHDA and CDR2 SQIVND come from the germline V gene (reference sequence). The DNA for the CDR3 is TGTGCCAGTAGTTCTAAGGTGAGGGCTTTCTTT. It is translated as CASSSKVRAFF.

This CDR3 is CASSRDGVSGYTF. CDR3 bases: TGTGCCAGCAGCCGGGACGGAGTGAGTGGCTACACCTTC. The V call is TRBV5-5, the J call TRBJ1-2; a weak D match, TRBD1 (5 bases). The germline V gene has CDR1 SGHKS and CDR2 YYEKEE (reference sequence). V shed 4 bases and J shed 7 bases, with 14 bases lying between them. The CDR3 consists of 13 residues.

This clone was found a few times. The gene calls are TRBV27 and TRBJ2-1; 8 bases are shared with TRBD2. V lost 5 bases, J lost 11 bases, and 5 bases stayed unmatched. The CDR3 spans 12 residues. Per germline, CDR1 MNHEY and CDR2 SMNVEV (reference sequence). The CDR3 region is CASSLTSGKQFF. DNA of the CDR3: TGTGCCAGCAGTCTAACTAGCGGCAAGCAGTTCTTC.

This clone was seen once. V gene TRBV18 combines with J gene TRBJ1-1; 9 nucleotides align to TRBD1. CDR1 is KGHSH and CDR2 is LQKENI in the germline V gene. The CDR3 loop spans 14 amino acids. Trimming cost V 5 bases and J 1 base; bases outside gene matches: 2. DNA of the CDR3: TGTGCCAGCTCATCGGGACAGGGGAACACTGAAGCTTTCTTT. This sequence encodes CASSSGQGNTEAFF.

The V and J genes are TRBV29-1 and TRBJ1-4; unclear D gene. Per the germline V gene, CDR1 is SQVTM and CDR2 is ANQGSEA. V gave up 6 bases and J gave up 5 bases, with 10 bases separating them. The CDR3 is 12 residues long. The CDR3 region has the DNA TGCAGCGTCACCTTAGAGAATGAAAAACTGTTTTTT. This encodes CSVTLENEKLFF.

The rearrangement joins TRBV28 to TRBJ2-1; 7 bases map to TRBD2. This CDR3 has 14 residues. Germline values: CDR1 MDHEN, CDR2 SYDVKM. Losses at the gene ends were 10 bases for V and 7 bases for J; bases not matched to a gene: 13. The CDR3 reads CATLTSSGANEQFF. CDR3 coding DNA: TGTGCCACCTTGACTAGCTCTGGAGCTAATGAGCAGTTCTTC.

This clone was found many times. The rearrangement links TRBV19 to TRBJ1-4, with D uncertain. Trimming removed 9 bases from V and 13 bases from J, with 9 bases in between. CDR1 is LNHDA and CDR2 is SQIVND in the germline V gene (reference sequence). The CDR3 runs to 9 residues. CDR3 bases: TGTGCCAGCCCCCCAGTACTGTTTTTT. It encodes CASPPVLFF.

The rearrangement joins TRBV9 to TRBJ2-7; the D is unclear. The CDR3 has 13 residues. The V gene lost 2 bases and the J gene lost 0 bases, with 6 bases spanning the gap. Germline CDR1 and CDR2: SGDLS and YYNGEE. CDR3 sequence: CASSVNPSYEQYF. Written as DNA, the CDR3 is TGTGCCAGCAGCGTTAACCCCTCCTACGAGCAGTACTTC. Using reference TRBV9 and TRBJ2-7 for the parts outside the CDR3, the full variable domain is DSGVTQTPKHLITATGQRVTLRCSPRSGDLSVYWYQQSLDQGLQFLIQYYNGEERAKGNILERFSAQQFPDLHSELNLSSLELGDSALYFCASSVNPSYEQYFGPGTRLTVT.

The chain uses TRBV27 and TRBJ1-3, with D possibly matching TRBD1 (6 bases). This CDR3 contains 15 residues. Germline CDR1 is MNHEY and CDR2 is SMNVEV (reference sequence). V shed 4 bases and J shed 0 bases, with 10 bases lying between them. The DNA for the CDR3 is TGTGCCAGCAGTTCACAGGGTAGCTCTGGAAACACCATATATTTT. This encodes CASSSQGSSGNTIYF.

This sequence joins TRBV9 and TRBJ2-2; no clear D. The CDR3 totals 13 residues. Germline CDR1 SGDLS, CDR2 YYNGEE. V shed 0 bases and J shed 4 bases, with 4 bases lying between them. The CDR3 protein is CASSVVVTGELFF. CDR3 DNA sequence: TGTGCCAGCAGCGTAGTCGTCACCGGGGAGCTGTTTTTT.

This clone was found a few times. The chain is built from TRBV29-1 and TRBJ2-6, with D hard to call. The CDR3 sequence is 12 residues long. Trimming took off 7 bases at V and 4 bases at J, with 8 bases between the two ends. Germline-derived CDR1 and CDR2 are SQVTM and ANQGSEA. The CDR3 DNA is TGCAGCGCAGAGACAGGGGCCAACGTCCTGACTTTC. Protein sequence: CSAETGANVLTF.

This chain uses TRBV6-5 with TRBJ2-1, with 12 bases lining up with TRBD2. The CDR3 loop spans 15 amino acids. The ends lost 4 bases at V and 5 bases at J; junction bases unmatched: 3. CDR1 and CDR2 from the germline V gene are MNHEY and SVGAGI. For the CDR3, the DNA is TGTGCCAGCAGTTTCTCTAGCGGGAGGGACAATGAGCAGTTCTTC. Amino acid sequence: CASSFSSGRDNEQFF.

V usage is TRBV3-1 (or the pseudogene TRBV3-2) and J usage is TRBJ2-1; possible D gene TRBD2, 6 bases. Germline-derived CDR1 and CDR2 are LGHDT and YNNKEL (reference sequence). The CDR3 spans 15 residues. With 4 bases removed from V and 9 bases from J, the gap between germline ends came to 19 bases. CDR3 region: CASSPPGTPWSEQFF. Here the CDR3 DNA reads TGTGCCAGCAGCCCCCCCGGGACTCCCTGGAGTGAGCAGTTCTTC.

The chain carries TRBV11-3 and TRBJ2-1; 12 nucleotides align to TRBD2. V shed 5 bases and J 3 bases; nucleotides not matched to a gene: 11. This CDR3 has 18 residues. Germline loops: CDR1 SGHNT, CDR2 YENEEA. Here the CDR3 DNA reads TGTGCCAGCAGCCCAGGCGCTCTAGCGGGAGGGTTCTACAATGAGCAGTTCTTC. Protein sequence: CASSPGALAGGFYNEQFF.

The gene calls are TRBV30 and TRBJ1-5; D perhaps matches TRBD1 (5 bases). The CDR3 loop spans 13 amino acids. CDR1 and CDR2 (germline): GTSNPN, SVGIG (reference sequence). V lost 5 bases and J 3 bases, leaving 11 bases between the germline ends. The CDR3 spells CAWGTAYNQPQHF. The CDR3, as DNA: TGTGCCTGGGGGACCGCTTACAATCAGCCCCAGCATTTT.

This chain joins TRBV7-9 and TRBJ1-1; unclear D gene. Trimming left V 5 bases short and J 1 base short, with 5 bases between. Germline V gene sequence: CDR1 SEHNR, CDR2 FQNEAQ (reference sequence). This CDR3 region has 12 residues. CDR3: CASSQRNTEAFF. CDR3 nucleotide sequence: TGTGCCAGCAGCCAGCGGAACACTGAAGCTTTCTTT.

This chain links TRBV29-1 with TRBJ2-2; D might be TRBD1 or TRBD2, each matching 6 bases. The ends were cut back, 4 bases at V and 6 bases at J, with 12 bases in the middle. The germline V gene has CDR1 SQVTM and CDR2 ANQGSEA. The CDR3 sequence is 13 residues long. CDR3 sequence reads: CSVGDTGAGELFF. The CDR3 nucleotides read TGCAGCGTTGGGGACACGGGGGCCGGGGAGCTGTTTTTT.

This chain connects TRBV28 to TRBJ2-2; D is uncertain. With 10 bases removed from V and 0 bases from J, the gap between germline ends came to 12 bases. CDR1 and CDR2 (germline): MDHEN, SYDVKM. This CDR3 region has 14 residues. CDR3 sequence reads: CATSAASNTGELFF. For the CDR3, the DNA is TGTGCCACCTCAGCCGCCTCGAACACCGGGGAGCTGTTTTTT.

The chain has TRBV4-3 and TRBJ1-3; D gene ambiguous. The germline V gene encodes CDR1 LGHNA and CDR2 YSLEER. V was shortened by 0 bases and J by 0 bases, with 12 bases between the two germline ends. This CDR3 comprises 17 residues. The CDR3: CASSQDFGSASGNTIYF. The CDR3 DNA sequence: TGCGCCAGCAGCCAAGATTTTGGTTCAGCCTCTGGAAACACCATATATTTT.

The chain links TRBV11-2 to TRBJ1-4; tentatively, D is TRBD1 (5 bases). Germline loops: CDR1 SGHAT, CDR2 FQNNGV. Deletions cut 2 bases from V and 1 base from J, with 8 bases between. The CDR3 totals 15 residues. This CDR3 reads CASSLFGGTNEKLFF. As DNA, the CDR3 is TGTGCCAGCAGCTTATTTGGGGGAACTAATGAAAAACTGTTTTTT.

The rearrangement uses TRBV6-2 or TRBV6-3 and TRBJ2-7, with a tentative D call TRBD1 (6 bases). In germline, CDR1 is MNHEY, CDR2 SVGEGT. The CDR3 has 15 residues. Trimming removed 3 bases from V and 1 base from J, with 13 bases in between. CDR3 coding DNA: TGTGCCAGCAGTTATGAACAGGGATTTTCCTACGAGCAGTACTTC. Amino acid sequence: CASSYEQGFSYEQYF.

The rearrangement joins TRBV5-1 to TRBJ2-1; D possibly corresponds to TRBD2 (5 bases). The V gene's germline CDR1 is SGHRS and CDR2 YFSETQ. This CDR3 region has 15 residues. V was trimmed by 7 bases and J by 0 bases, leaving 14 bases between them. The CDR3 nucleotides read TGCGCCAGCGAACCGGTGGGGAGCTCCTACAATGAGCAGTTCTTC. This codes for CASEPVGSSYNEQFF.

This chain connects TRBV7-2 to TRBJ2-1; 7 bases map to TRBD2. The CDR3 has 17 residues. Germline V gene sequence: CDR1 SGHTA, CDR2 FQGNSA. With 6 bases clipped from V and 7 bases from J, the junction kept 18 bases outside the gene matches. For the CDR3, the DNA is TGTGCCAGCAGTCGGCCGGGTTCCGGGACTATCGGAAATGAGCAGTTCTTC. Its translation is CASSRPGSGTIGNEQFF.

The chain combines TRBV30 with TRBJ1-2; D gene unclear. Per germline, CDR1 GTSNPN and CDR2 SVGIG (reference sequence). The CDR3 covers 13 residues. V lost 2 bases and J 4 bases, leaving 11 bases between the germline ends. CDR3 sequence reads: CAWSTVLGYGYTF. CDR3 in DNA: TGTGCCTGGAGTACCGTTCTCGGCTATGGCTACACCTTC.

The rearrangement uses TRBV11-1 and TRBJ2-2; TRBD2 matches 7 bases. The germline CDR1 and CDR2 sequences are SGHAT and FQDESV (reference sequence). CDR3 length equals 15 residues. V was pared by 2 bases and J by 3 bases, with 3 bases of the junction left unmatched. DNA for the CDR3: TGTGCCAGCAGCTTATGGACTAGGGACACCGGGGAGCTGTTTTTT. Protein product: CASSLWTRDTGELFF.

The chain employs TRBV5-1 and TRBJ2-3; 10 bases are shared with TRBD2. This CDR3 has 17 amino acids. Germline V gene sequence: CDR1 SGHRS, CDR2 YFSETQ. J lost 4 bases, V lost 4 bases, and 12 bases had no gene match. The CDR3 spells CASSLLGAGGPPDTQYF. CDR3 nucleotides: TGCGCCAGCAGCCTCCTTGGAGCGGGAGGGCCCCCAGATACGCAGTATTTT.

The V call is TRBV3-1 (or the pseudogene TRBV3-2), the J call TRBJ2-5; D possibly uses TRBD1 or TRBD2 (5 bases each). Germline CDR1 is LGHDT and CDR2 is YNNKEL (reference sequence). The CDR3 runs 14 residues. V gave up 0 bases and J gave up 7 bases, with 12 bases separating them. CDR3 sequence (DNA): TGTGCCAGCAGCCAAGAGGGGGTGCTTGGGACCCAGTACTTC. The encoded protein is CASSQEGVLGTQYF.

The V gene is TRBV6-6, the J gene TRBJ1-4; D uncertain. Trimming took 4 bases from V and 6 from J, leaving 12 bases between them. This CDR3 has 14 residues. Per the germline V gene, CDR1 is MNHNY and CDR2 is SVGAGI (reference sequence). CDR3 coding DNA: TGTGCCAGCAGTTCCTTGGCGACTGATGAAAAACTGTTTTTT. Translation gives CASSSLATDEKLFF.